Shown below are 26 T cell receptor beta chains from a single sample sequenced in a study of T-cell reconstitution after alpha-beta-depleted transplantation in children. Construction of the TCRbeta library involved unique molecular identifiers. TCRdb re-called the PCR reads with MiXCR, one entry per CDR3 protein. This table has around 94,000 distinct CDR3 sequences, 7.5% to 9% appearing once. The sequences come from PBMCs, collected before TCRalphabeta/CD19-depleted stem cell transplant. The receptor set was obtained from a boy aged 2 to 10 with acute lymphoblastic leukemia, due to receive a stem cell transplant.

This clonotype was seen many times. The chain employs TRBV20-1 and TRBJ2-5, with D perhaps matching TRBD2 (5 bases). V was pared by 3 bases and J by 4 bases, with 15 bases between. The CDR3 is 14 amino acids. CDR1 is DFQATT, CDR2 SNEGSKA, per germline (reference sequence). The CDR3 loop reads CSASEGGRRETQYF. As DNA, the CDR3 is TGCAGTGCTAGCGAGGGTGGACGGAGAGAGACCCAGTACTTC.

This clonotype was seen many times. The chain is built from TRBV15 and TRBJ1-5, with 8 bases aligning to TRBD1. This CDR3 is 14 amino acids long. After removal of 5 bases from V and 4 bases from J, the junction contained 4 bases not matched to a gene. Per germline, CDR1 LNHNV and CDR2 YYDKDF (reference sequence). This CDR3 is CATSQDRVNQPQHF. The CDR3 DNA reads TGTGCCACCAGCCAGGACAGGGTGAATCAGCCCCAGCATTTT.

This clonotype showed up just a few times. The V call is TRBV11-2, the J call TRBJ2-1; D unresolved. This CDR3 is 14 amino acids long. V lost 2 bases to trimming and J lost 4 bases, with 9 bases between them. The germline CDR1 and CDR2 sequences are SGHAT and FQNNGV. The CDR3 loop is CASSLWASYNEQFF. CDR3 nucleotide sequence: TGTGCCAGCAGCTTATGGGCGTCATACAATGAGCAGTTCTTC.

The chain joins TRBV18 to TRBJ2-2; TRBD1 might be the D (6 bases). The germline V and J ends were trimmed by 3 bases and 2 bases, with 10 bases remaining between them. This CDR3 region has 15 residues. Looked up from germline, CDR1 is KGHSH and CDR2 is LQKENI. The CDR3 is CASSPKQGNTGELFF. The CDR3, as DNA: TGTGCCAGCTCACCGAAACAGGGCAACACCGGGGAGCTGTTTTTT.

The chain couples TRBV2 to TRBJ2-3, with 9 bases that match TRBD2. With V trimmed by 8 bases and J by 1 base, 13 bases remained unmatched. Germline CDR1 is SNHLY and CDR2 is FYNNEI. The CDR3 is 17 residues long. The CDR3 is CASHTEVASGGTDTQYF. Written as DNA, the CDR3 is TGTGCCAGCCACACGGAAGTGGCTAGCGGGGGCACAGATACGCAGTATTTT.

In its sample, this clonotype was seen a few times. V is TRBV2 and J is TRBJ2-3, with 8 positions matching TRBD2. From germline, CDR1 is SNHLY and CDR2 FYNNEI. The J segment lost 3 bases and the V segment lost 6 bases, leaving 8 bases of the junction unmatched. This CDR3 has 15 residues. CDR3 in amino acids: CASRVTGGLTDTQYF. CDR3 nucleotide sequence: TGTGCCAGCAGAGTAACGGGGGGGCTGACAGATACGCAGTATTTT.

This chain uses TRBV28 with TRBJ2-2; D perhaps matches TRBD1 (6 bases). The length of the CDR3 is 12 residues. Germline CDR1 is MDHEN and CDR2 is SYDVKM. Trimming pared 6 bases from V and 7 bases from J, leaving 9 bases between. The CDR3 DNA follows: TGTGCCAGCAGATTCAGGGGCGGGGAGCTGTTTTTT. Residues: CASRFRGGELFF. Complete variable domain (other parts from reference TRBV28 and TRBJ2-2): DVKVTQSSRYLVKRTGEKVFLECVQDMDHENMFWYRQDPGLGLRLIYFSYDVKMKEKGDIPEGYSVSREKKERFSLILESASTNQTSMYLCASRFRGGELFFGEGSRLTVL.

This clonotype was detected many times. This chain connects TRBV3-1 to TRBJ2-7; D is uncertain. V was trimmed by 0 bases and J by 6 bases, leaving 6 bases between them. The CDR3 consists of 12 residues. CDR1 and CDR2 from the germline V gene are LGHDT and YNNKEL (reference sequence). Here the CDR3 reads CASSQEKAEQYF. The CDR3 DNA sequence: TGTGCCAGCAGCCAAGAAAAGGCCGAGCAGTACTTC.

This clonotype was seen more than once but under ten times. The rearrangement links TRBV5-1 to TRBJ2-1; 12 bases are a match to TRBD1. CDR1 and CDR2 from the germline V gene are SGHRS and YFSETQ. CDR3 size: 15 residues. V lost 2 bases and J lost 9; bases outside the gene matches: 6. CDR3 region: CASSFPGQGAVEQFF. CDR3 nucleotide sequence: TGCGCCAGCAGCTTCCCGGGACAGGGGGCGGTTGAGCAGTTCTTC.

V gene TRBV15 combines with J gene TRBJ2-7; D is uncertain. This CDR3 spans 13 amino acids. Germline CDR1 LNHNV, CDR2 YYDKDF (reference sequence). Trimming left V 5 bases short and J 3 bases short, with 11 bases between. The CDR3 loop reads CATSEYWGYEQYF. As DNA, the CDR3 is TGTGCCACCAGCGAATATTGGGGCTACGAGCAGTACTTC.

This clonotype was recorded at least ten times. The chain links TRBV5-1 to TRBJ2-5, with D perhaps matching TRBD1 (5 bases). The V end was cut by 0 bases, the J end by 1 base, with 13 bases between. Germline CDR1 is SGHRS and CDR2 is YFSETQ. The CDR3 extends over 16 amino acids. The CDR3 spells CASSLAQGPVQETQYF. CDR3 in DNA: TGCGCCAGCAGCTTGGCCCAGGGCCCCGTCCAAGAGACCCAGTACTTC.

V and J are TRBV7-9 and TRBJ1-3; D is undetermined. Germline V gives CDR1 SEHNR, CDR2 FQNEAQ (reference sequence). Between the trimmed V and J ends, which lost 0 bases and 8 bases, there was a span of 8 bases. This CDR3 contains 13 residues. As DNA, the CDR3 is TGTGCCAGCAGCTTAGCGCTGTTAGACACCATATATTTT. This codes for CASSLALLDTIYF.

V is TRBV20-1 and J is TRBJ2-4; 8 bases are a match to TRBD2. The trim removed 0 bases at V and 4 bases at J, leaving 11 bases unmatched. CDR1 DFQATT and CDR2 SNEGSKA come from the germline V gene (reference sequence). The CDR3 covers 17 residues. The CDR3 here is CSARDREGVRFKNIQYF. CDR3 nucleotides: TGCAGTGCTAGAGATCGGGAGGGCGTGCGGTTTAAAAACATTCAGTACTTC.

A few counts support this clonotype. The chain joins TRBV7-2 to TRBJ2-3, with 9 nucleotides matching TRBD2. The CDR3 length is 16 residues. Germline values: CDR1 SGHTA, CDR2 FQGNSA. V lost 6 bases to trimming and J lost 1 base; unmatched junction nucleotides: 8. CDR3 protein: CASRVQAGGRTDTQYF. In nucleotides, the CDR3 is TGTGCCAGCAGAGTTCAAGCGGGGGGCCGCACAGATACGCAGTATTTT.

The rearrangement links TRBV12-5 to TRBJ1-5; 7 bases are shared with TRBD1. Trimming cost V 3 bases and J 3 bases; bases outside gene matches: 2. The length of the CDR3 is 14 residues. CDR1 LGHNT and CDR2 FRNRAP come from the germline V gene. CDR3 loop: CASGFTGVNQPQHF. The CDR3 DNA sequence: TGTGCTAGTGGTTTTACAGGGGTCAATCAGCCCCAGCATTTT.

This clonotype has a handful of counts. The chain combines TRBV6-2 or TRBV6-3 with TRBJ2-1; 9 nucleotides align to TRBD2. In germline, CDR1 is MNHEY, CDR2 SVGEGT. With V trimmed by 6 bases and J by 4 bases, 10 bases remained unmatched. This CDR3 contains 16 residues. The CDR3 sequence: CASSPQTSGPYNEQFF. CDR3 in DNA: TGTGCCAGCAGCCCACAAACTAGCGGGCCTTACAATGAGCAGTTCTTC.

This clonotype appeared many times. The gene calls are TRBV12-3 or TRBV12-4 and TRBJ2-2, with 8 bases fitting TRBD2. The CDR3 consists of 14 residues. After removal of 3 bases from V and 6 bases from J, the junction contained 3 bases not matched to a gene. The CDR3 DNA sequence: TGTGCCAGCAGTTTCGGGGGACTAGCCGGGGAGCTGTTTTTT. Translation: CASSFGGLAGELFF.

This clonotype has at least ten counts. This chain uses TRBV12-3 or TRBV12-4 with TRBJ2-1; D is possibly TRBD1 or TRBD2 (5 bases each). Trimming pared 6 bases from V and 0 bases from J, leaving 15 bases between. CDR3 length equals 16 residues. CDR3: CASSPRDGSSYNEQFF. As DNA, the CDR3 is TGTGCCAGCAGCCCCCGGGACGGCAGCTCCTACAATGAGCAGTTCTTC.

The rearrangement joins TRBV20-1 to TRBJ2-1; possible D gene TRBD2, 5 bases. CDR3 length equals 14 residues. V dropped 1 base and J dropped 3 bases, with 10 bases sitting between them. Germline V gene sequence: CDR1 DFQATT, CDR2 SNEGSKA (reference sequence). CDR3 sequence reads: CSARVDLDYNEQFF. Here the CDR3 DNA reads TGCAGTGCTAGAGTGGACTTGGACTACAATGAGCAGTTCTTC.

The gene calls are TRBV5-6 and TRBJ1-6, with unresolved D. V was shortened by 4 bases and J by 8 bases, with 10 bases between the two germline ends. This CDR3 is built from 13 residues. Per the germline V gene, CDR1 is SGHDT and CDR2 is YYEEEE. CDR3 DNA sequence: TGTGCCAGCAGCCCGGACCGGGATTCACCCCTCCACTTT. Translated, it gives CASSPDRDSPLHF.

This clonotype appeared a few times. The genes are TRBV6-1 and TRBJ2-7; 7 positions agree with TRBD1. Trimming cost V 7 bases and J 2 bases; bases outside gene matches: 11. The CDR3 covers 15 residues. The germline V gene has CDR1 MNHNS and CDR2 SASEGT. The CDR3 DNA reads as TGTGCCAGCACCTACGGAGAGGGGGCCACCTACGAGCAGTACTTC. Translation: CASTYGEGATYEQYF.

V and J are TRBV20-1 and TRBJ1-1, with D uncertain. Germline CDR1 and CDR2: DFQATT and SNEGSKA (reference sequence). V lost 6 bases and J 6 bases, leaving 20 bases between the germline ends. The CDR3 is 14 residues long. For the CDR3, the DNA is TGCAGTGCGCGGGTCATAGGACTTAATGCTGAAGCTTTCTTT. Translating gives CSARVIGLNAEAFF.

The CDR3: CASSPDRGNEQFF. Written as DNA, the CDR3 is TGCGCCAGCAGCCCGGACAGAGGCAATGAGCAGTTCTTC. The J gene is TRBJ2-1, the V gene TRBV5-1; the D gene is possibly TRBD1 (6 bases). The germline V gene encodes CDR1 SGHRS and CDR2 YFSETQ. V was trimmed by 4 bases and J by 6 bases, leaving 11 bases between them. The CDR3 is 13 amino acids.

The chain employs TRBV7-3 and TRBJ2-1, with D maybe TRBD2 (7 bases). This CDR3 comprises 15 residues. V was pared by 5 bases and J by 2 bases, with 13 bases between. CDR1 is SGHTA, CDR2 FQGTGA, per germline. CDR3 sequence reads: CASSPRGAPYNEQFF. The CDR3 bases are TGTGCCAGCAGCCCACGGGGGGCCCCCTACAATGAGCAGTTCTTC.

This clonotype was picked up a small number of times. CDR3 in amino acids: CASSWDSWTEAFF. The CDR3 coding sequence is TGTGCCAGCAGCTGGGACTCCTGGACTGAAGCTTTCTTT. V usage is TRBV7-9 and J usage is TRBJ1-1, with D possibly being TRBD1 (5 bases). The germline V gene encodes CDR1 SEHNR and CDR2 FQNEAQ (reference sequence). CDR3 length: 13 amino acids. V lost 4 bases and J lost 5, with 11 bases in between. Together with reference TRBV7-9 and TRBJ1-1, the CDR3 gives the full variable domain: DTGVSQNPRHKITKRGQNVTFRCDPISEHNRLYWYRQTLGQGPEFLTYFQNEAQLEKSRLLSDRFSAERPKGSFSTLEIQRTEQGDSAMYLCASSWDSWTEAFFGQGTRLTVV.

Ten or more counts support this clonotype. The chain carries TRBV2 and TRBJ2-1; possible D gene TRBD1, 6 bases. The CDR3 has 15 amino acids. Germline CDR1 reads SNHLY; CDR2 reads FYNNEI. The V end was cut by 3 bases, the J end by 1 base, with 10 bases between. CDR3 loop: CASSDQGSSYNEQFF. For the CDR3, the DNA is TGTGCCAGCAGTGATCAGGGGAGTTCCTACAATGAGCAGTTCTTC.